The next 5 T cell receptor beta chains were all read from a single sample in a study of cytomegalovirus exposure and HLA in healthy donors. PCR primers comprised 60 Vbeta and 13 Jbeta primers. Assay: immunoSEQ multiplex PCR; the TCRdb copy retains only in-frame clones and omits some. The sample features approximately 45,000 clones, with 2.1% in its top ten. The sequenced sample was PBMCs. These receptors all come from a woman aged 40 to 50 in good health and CMV-seronegative.

The chain is built from TRBV4-2 and TRBJ2-5; 14 bases are shared with TRBD2. The closer fit of TRBJ2-7 to the DNA end suggests the J call may be wrong. Germline CDR1 is LGHNA and CDR2 is YNFKEQ. The CDR3 extends over 19 amino acids. The CDR3 region is CASSQAGGTSGSFSYEQYF. DNA for the CDR3: TGTGCCAGCAGCCAAGCTGGGGGGACTAGCGGGAGCTTTTCCTACGAGCAGTACTTC.

The genes are TRBV15 and TRBJ1-4; no clear D gene. V lost 5 bases, J lost 6 bases, and 13 bases lay in between. Germline CDR1 LNHNV, CDR2 YYDKDF (reference sequence). This CDR3 is built from 14 residues. Here the CDR3 DNA reads TGTGCCACCAGCTCCAGTCCGAGGGATGAAAAACTGTTTTTT. It encodes CATSSSPRDEKLFF.

CDR3 in DNA: TGTGCCAGCAGCGTCGGGAAAAATCAGCCCCAGCATTTT. Protein product: CASSVGKNQPQHF. The chain employs TRBV9 and TRBJ1-5; D unclear. Germline CDR1 and CDR2: SGDLS and YYNGEE. The CDR3 totals 13 residues. The V end was cut by 2 bases, the J end by 4 bases, with 7 bases between.

The chain employs TRBV5-1 and TRBJ2-7; TRBD2 aligns across 9 bases. V lost 2 bases and J lost 2; bases outside the gene matches: 5. Germline CDR1 SGHRS, CDR2 YFSETQ. The CDR3 consists of 15 residues. CDR3 in DNA: TGCGCCAGCAGCTTCCTAGCGGGAAACCCCTACGAGCAGTACTTC. Translation: CASSFLAGNPYEQYF.

The V and J genes are TRBV19 and TRBJ2-3; TRBD2 matches 8 bases. This CDR3 has 16 amino acids. The germline gives CDR1 LNHDA, CDR2 SQIVND (reference sequence). V trimming: 5 bases; J trimming: 2 bases; junction bases outside the gene matches: 9. Here the CDR3 reads CASSPRGLGPTDTQYF. CDR3 nucleotide sequence: TGTGCCAGTAGTCCAAGGGGACTAGGGCCCACAGATACGCAGTATTTT.